This T cell receptor delta chain was identified in a study of γδ T cells in repeated Plasmodium falciparum infection. Overall study: Over about 610 days, donors received four mosquito-bite P. falciparum NF54 infections.

Gammadelta T cells were flow-sorted from PBMC into Vgamma9/Vdelta2+ and Vdelta2-negative populations for bulk analysis. TCRdb ran CATT on the multiplex PCR reads. The table includes 45,000 to 70,000 delta-chain clones, approximately 1.5% detected once. At least ten counts were recorded for this clone. The antigen remains undetermined. At the DNA level, this CDR3 is encoded by other sequences in the same sample as well. Notes on the study in general: Waves of new clonotype selection appeared after repeated controlled infections in Vdelta2-negative, largely Vdelta1+, gammadelta T cells. Vgamma9/Vdelta2+ repertoires stayed stably polyclonal over time and infection.

This CDR3 is built from 20 residues. V was shortened by 0 bases and J by 0 bases, with 24 bases between the two germline ends. Germline values: CDR1 TSESDYY, CDR2 QEAYKQQN. This TCR came from a pool of human donors (malaria-infected and uninfected, not separated). The chain couples TRAV38-2/DV8 to TRDJ1; D is perhaps TRDD3 (5 bases). Sequences were obtained from gamma-delta T cells from blood. CDR3 bases: TGTGCTTATAGGAGCGCGCCGGGGGTCCACTCCTTTTGGTACACCGATAAACTCATCTTT. Protein sequence: CAYRSAPGVHSFWYTDKLIF.